This T cell receptor (beta chain) was found in a study of identical twins. This clonotype was observed many times. Per the germline V gene, CDR1 is MNHNY and CDR2 is SVGAGI (reference sequence). With 6 bases clipped from V and 8 bases from J, the junction kept 9 bases outside the gene matches. The CDR3 extends over 13 amino acids. TCRdb re-analysed the 5' RACE reads in MiXCR, keeping a single row per CDR3 protein. The sample consists of about 720,000 distinct CDR3 sequences, roughly 20% of them appearing once. The data were also submitted as part of a second study, on T cells expressing NK-cell markers. That study adds: Only alpha-beta TCR T cells were sorted in several experiments, using an anti-gamma-delta TCR antibody.

The sequence derives from a woman younger than 35 in good health. This chain joins TRBV6-6 and TRBJ1-2; the match to TRBD1 covers 7 bases. Material: PBMCs. The DNA of the CDR3 is TGTGCCAGCAGCTTTACAGGGGCAGAAGGCTACACCTTC. This codes for CASSFTGAEGYTF.